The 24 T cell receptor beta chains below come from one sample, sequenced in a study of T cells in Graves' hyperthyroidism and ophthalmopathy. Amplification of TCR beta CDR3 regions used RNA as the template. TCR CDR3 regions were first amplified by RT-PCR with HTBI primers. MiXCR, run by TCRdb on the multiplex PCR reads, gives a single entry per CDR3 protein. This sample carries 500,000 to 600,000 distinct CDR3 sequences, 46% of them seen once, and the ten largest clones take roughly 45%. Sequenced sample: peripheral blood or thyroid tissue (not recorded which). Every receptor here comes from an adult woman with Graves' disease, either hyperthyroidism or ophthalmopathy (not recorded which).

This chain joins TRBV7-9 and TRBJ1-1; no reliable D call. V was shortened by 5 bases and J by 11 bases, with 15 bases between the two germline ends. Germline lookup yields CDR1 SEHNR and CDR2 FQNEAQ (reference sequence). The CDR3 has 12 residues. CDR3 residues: CASSGLDRWAFF. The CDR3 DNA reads TGTGCCAGCAGCGGGTTGGATCGTTGGGCTTTCTTT.

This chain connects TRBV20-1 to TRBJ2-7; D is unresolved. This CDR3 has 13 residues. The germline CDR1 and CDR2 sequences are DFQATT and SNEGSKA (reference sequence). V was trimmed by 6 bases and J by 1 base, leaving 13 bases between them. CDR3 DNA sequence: TGCAGTGCCCAAAGTGGGGTTTCCTACGAGCAGTACTTC. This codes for CSAQSGVSYEQYF.

In nucleotides, the CDR3 is TGTGCCATCAGTGACACCATGGGACAGAGAAATGAAAAACTGTTTTTT. Protein product: CAISDTMGQRNEKLFF. This sequence joins TRBV10-3 and TRBJ1-4; 7 bases are shared with TRBD1. V lost 3 bases to trimming and J lost 5 bases; unmatched junction nucleotides: 9. The CDR3 covers 16 residues. Germline loops: CDR1 ENHRY, CDR2 SYGVKD.

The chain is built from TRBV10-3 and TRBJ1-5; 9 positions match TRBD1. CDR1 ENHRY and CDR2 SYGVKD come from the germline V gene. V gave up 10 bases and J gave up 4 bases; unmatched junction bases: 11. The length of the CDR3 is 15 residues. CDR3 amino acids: CASRPGTGRNQPQHF. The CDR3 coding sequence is TGTGCCAGCAGGCCTGGGACAGGGAGGAATCAGCCCCAGCATTTT.

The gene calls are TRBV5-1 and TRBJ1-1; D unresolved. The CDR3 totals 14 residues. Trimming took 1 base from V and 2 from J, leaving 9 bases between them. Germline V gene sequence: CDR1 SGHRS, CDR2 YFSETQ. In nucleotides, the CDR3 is TGCGCCAGCAGCTTGCCCCAGGAAAACACTGAAGCTTTCTTT. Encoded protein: CASSLPQENTEAFF.

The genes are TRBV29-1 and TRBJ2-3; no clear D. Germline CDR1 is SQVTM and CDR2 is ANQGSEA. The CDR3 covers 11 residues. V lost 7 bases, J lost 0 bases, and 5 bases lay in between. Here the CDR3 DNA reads TGCAGCGAAGGTAGCACAGATACGCAGTATTTT. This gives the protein CSEGSTDTQYF.

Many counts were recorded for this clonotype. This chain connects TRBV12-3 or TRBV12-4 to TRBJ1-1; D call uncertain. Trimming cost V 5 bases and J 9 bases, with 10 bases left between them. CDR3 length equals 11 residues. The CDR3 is CASSEGGKAFF. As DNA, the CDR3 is TGTGCCAGCAGTGAAGGAGGCAAAGCTTTCTTT.

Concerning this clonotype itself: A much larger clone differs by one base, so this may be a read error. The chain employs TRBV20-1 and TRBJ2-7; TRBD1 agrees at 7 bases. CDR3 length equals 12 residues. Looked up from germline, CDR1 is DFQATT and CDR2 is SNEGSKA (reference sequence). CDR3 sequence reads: CGARDRTYEQYF. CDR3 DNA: TGCGGTGCTAGGGACAGAACCTACGAGCAGTACTTC.

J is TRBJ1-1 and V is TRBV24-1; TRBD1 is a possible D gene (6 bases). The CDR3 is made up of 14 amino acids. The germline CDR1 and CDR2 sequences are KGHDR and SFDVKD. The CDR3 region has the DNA TGTGTCAGCAGTTGGGGGGCGAGGGCCACTGAAGCTTTCTTT. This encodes CVSSWGARATEAFF.

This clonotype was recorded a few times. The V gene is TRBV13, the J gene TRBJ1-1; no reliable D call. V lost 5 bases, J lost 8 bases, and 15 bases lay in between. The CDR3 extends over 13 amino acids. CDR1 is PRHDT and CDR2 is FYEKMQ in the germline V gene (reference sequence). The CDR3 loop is CASSRTGFGEAFF. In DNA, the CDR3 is TGTGCCAGCAGCCGGACGGGGTTTGGGGAAGCTTTCTTT.

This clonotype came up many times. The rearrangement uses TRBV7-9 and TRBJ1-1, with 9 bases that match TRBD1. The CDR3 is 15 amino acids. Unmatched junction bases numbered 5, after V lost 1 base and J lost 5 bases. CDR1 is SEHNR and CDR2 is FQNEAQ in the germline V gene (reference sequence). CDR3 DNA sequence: TGTGCCAGCAGCTTAGAACAGGGGGCTAGAACTGAAGCTTTCTTT. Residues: CASSLEQGARTEAFF.

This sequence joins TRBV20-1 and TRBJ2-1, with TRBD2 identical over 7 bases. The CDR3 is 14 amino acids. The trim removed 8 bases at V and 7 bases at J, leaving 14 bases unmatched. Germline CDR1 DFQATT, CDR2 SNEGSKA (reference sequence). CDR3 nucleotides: TGCAGTAAAAGGAGTCTAGCGGATAAGAATGAGCAGTTCTTC. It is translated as CSKRSLADKNEQFF.

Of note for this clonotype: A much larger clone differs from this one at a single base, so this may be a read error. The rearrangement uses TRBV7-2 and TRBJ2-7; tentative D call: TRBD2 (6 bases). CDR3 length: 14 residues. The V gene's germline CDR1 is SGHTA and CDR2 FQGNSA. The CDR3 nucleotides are TGTGCCAGCAGTGCCTACGGGACTGAGTACGGGCAGTACTTC. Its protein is CASSAYGTEYGQYF. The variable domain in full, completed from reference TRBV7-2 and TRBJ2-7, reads GAGVSQSPSNKVTEKGKDVELRCDPISGHTALYWYRQSLGQGLEFLIYFQGNSAPDKSGLPSDRFSAERTGGSVSTLTIQRTQQEDSAVYLCASSAYGTEYGQYFGPGTRLTVT.

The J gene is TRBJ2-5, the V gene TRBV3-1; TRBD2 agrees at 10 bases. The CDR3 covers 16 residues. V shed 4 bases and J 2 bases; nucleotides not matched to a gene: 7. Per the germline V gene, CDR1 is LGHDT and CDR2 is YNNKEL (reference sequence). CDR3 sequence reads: CASSLFSSGRQETQYF. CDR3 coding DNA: TGTGCCAGCAGCCTTTTTTCTAGCGGGAGACAAGAGACCCAGTACTTC.

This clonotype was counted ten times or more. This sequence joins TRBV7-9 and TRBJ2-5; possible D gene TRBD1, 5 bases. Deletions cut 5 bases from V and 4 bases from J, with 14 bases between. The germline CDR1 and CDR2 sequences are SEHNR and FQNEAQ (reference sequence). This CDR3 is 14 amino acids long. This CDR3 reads CASSQDPGSETQYF. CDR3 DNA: TGTGCCAGCAGCCAAGATCCAGGGTCAGAGACCCAGTACTTC.

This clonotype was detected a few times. The CDR3 nucleotides are TGTGCCAGCAGTGAAGGACAGGGCGTAGGAGAGACCCAGTACTTC. Translated: CASSEGQGVGETQYF. V gene TRBV25-1 combines with J gene TRBJ2-5; TRBD1 matches 8 bases. V shed 2 bases and J 4 bases; nucleotides not matched to a gene: 6. CDR1 and CDR2 from the germline V gene are MGHDK and SYGVNS. The CDR3 loop spans 15 amino acids.

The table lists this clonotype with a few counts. CDR3 in amino acids: CSAKLAGYEQYF. As DNA, the CDR3 is TGCAGTGCGAAACTAGCGGGCTACGAGCAGTACTTC. This chain joins TRBV20-1 and TRBJ2-7, with 9 bases fitting TRBD2. Per germline, CDR1 DFQATT and CDR2 SNEGSKA (reference sequence). The CDR3 is 12 amino acids. The V and J ends lost 6 bases and 3 bases, in that order; junction bases with no gene match: 3.

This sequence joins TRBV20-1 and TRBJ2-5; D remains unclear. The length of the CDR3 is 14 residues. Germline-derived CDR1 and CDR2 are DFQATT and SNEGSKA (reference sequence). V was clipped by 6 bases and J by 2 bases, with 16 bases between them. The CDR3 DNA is TGCAGTGCACACGACGCAGGACGGCAAGAGACCCAGTACTTC. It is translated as CSAHDAGRQETQYF.

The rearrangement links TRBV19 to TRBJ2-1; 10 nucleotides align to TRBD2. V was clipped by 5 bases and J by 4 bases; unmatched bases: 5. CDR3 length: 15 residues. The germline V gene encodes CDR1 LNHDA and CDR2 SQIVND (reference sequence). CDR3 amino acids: CASSLGTSAYNEQFF. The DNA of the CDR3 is TGTGCCAGTAGTTTAGGGACTAGCGCTTACAATGAGCAGTTCTTC.

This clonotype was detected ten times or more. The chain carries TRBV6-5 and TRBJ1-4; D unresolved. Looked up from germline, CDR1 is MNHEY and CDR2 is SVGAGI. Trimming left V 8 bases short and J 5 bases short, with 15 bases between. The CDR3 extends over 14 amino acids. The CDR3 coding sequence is TGTGCCAGCTGTAAGGGCAGAGAGAATGAAAAACTGTTTTTT. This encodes CASCKGRENEKLFF.

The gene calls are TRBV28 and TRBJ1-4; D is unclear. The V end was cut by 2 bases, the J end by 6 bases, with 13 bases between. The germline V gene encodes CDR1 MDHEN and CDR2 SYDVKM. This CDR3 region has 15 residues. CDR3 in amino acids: CASSLVGSGDEKLFF. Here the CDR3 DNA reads TGTGCCAGCAGTTTAGTGGGGAGCGGAGATGAAAAACTGTTTTTT.

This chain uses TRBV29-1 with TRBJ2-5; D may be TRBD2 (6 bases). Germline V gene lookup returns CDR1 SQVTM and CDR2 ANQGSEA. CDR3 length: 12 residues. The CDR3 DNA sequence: TGCAGTCGGGGGTTATACCAAGAGACCCAGTACTTC. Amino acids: CSRGLYQETQYF.

CDR3 region: CAISSGTGGGEQYF. CDR3 bases: TGTGCCATCAGTTCCGGGACAGGGGGCGGTGAGCAGTACTTC. The chain carries TRBV10-3 and TRBJ2-7, with 12 bases aligning to TRBD1. The CDR3 sequence is 14 residues long. V shed 5 bases and J 7 bases; nucleotides not matched to a gene: 6. Germline V lookup: CDR1 ENHRY, CDR2 SYGVKD.

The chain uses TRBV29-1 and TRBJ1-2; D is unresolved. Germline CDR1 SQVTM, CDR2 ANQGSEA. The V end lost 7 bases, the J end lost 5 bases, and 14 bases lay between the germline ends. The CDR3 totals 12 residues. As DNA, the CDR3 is TGCAGCGGTGAGGTCGCGGGGTATGGCTACACCTTC. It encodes CSGEVAGYGYTF.